Each of the 25 T cell receptor beta chains below was sequenced from the same sample in a study of CD8+CD57+ T cells in acquired aplastic anemia. Previously, flow cytometry had revealed CD8+CD57+ cell expansion in the patients chosen for sequencing. For CDR3 and TCR beta VDJ profiling, genomic DNA was the template used. TCRdb used MiXCR to reprocess the reads, holding one entry per CDR3 protein. The top ten clones hold 10% to 15% of a sample with more than 150,000 distinct CDR3 sequences, about 44% of them seen once. Sequences were obtained from sorted CD4+, CD8+, or CD8+CD57+ T cells (not recorded which) from PBMCs. All receptors derive from a human donor with aplastic anemia.

The chain employs TRBV15 and TRBJ2-3, with 12 bases aligning to TRBD2. The CDR3 sequence is 18 residues long. Germline V CDR1 and CDR2: LNHNV, YYDKDF (reference sequence). V lost 0 bases and J lost 5; bases outside the gene matches: 9. CDR3 loop: CATSRELLAGGREDTQYF. CDR3 bases: TGTGCCACCAGCAGAGAATTACTAGCGGGGGGCCGGGAAGATACGCAGTATTTT.

The chain has TRBV20-1 and TRBJ2-7; D assignment may be TRBD1 or TRBD2 (5 bases each). The CDR3 is made up of 15 amino acids. The V end lost 5 bases, the J end lost 3 bases, and 20 bases lay between the germline ends. CDR1 and CDR2 from the germline V gene are DFQATT and SNEGSKA (reference sequence). Here the CDR3 DNA reads TGCAGTGCTGCCAAACGGGGTAGGGGAGACTACGAGCAGTACTTC. Protein sequence: CSAAKRGRGDYEQYF.

The V gene is TRBV7-9, the J gene TRBJ1-2; 8 positions match TRBD1. J gave up 7 bases and V 5 bases, and 6 bases lay outside the gene matches. The CDR3 loop spans 13 amino acids. Per the germline V gene, CDR1 is SEHNR and CDR2 is FQNEAQ (reference sequence). This CDR3 is CASSRQGAVGYTF. The CDR3, as DNA: TGTGCCAGCAGCCGTCAGGGGGCGGTTGGCTACACCTTC.

The rearrangement uses TRBV24-1 and TRBJ1-1; no definite D call. CDR3 size: 14 residues. V lost 3 bases and J lost 2, with 9 bases in between. CDR1 is KGHDR and CDR2 is SFDVKD in the germline V gene. The CDR3 nucleotides read TGTGCCACCAGTGATGACGGCGGTAACACTGAAGCTTTCTTT. Its protein is CATSDDGGNTEAFF.

Turning to this clonotype: It may be a read error: a sequence one base away is much more abundant. This chain connects TRBV5-1 to TRBJ1-5; TRBD1 might be the D (6 bases). Germline-derived CDR1 and CDR2 are SGHRS and YFSETQ. The CDR3 is made up of 14 amino acids. Trimming stripped 5 bases from V and 6 bases from J, with 15 bases between. CDR3 coding DNA: TGCGCCAGCAGAGTGGACAGCGCCAGTCAGCCCCAGCATTTT. Protein product: CASRVDSASQPQHF. The whole variable domain, filled in from reference TRBV5-1 and TRBJ1-5, reads KAGVTQTPRYLIKTRGQQVTLSCSPISGHRSVSWYQQTPGQGLQFLFEYFSETQRNKGNFPGRFSGRQFSNSRSEMNVSTLELGDSALYLCASRVDSASQPQHFGDGTRLSIL.

The rearrangement links TRBV7-3 to TRBJ2-2; no clear D. The germline V gene has CDR1 SGHTA and CDR2 FQGTGA. This CDR3 contains 11 residues. Trimming cost V 8 bases and J 5 bases, with 6 bases left between them. The chain's CDR3 is CASAVTGELFF. The CDR3 DNA sequence: TGTGCCAGCGCTGTTACCGGGGAGCTGTTTTTT. The variable domain in full, with the rest retrieved from reference TRBV7-3 and TRBJ2-2, is GAGVSQTPSNKVTEKGKYVELRCDPISGHTALYWYRQSLGQGPEFLIYFQGTGAADDSGLPNDRFFAVRPEGSVSTLKIQRTERGDSAVYLCASAVTGELFFGEGSRLTVL.

Regarding this clonotype: This may arise from a read error, as a much more abundant clone is one base away. This chain joins TRBV3-1 and TRBJ2-7; D gene ambiguous. The V gene's germline CDR1 is LGHDT and CDR2 YNNKEL (reference sequence). Trimming left V 1 base short and J 4 bases short, with 8 bases between. CDR3 length: 13 amino acids. The DNA of the CDR3 is TGTGCCAGCAGCCAAGCGGTTCGGTACGAGCAGTACTTC. Translated: CASSQAVRYEQYF.

J is TRBJ2-2 and V is TRBV2; D might be TRBD1 (6 bases). Germline lookup yields CDR1 SNHLY and CDR2 FYNNEI. CDR3 size: 15 residues. V shed 6 bases and J shed 4 bases, with 15 bases lying between them. The CDR3 nucleotides are TGTGCCAGCAGCTCCCAGGGGTTTGGCACCGGGGAGCTGTTTTTT. Its protein product is CASSSQGFGTGELFF. Complete variable domain (other parts from reference TRBV2 and TRBJ2-2): EPEVTQTPSHQVTQMGQEVILRCVPISNHLYFYWYRQILGQKVEFLVSFYNNEISEKSEIFDDQFSVERPDGSNFTLKIRSTKLEDSAMYFCASSSQGFGTGELFFGEGSRLTVL.

In regard to this clonotype: One end of the junction varies from germline; a read error may be responsible. This chain uses TRBV6-1 with TRBJ1-5, with 8 nucleotides matching TRBD1. CDR1 MNHNS and CDR2 SASEGT come from the germline V gene. The CDR3 consists of 15 residues. Here the CDR3 DNA reads TGTGCCGGCAGTGAATCGAGACAGGGGAATCAGCCCCAGCATTTT. This encodes CAGSESRQGNQPQHF.

The chain has TRBV12-3 or TRBV12-4 and TRBJ2-1; D is perhaps TRBD2 (5 bases). Trimming shortened V by 1 base and J by 5 bases, and 9 bases separated the two germline ends. This CDR3 is 14 amino acids long. The CDR3 spells CASSLVGSDNEQFF. The CDR3 nucleotides are TGTGCCAGCAGTTTAGTGGGTAGCGACAATGAGCAGTTCTTC.

On this clonotype: Being one base from a much bigger clone, this may be a read error. The rearrangement joins TRBV12-5 to TRBJ1-1; 8 bases map to TRBD1. CDR1 and CDR2 from the germline V gene are LGHNT and FRNRAP. This CDR3 spans 14 amino acids. CDR3 nucleotides: TGTGCTAGTGGGAACCGACAGGGGAACACTGAAGCTTCCTTT. Protein: CASGNRQGNTEASF.

This clonotype was seen ten or more times. V and J are TRBV6-2 or TRBV6-3 and TRBJ1-1; D unclear. V was trimmed by 2 bases and J by 4 bases, leaving 8 bases between them. Germline CDR1 reads MNHEY; CDR2 reads SVGEGT. The CDR3 is made up of 13 amino acids. CDR3 amino acids: CASSYVVTTEAFF. The CDR3 nucleotides are TGTGCCAGCAGTTACGTTGTCACCACTGAAGCTTTCTTT.

This chain links TRBV10-3 with TRBJ1-5, with TRBD1 identical over 7 bases. Germline V lookup: CDR1 ENHRY, CDR2 SYGVKD. CDR3 size: 12 residues. The trim removed 6 bases at V and 11 bases at J, leaving 7 bases unmatched. This CDR3 reads CAIRTGFGAQHF. The DNA of the CDR3 is TGTGCCATCAGGACAGGGTTTGGGGCCCAGCATTTT.

V gene TRBV2 combines with J gene TRBJ2-3; no firm D call. From germline, CDR1 is SNHLY and CDR2 FYNNEI. The CDR3 has 13 amino acids. The V end was cut by 4 bases, the J end by 2 bases, with 7 bases between. DNA of the CDR3: TGTGCCAGCAGTGGTAGAGTCACAGATACGCAGTATTTT. It encodes CASSGRVTDTQYF. The full variable domain, its missing parts supplied by reference TRBV2 and TRBJ2-3, is EPEVTQTPSHQVTQMGQEVILRCVPISNHLYFYWYRQILGQKVEFLVSFYNNEISEKSEIFDDQFSVERPDGSNFTLKIRSTKLEDSAMYFCASSGRVTDTQYFGPGTRLTVL.

This chain connects TRBV24-1 to TRBJ1-3; 12 nucleotides line up with TRBD1. The V gene end was trimmed by 7 bases and the J gene end by 4 bases; junction bases not matched to a gene: 4. This CDR3 comprises 15 residues. Germline loops: CDR1 KGHDR, CDR2 SFDVKD. Here the CDR3 DNA reads TGTGCCACCAGAGCCGGGACAGGGGGCGGAAACACCATATATTTT. Translation: CATRAGTGGGNTIYF.

The chain couples TRBV20-1 to TRBJ2-3; possible D gene TRBD1, 5 bases. Germline V gene data show CDR1 as DFQATT and CDR2 as SNEGSKA (reference sequence). The CDR3 sequence is 10 residues long. The V and J ends lost 8 bases and 8 bases respectively, with 11 bases between them. Here the CDR3 reads CSKGPSTQYF. As DNA, the CDR3 is TGCAGTAAGGGGCCTTCTACGCAGTATTTT.

About this clonotype: The junction departs from the called germline gene at one end, perhaps through a read error. Written as DNA, the CDR3 is TGTGCCACCGCCGTGGCACAGGCCTACGAGCAGCACTTC. Residues: CATAVAQAYEQHF. The rearrangement joins TRBV24-1 to TRBJ2-7; weak D call: TRBD1 (5 bases). The CDR3 consists of 13 residues. Germline V gene lookup returns CDR1 KGHDR and CDR2 SFDVKD.

This clonotype has a single count. The CDR3 DNA is TGTGCCAGCAGGGAAAGCGGGATCCCTTACGAGCAGTACTTC. The encoded protein is CASRESGIPYEQYF. J is TRBJ2-7 and V is TRBV2, with 7 bases fitting TRBD2. The CDR3 is made up of 14 amino acids. Germline V lookup: CDR1 SNHLY, CDR2 FYNNEI. Trimming cost V 6 bases and J 4 bases; bases outside gene matches: 9.

V usage is TRBV20-1 and J usage is TRBJ2-7; a possible D gene is TRBD2 (6 bases). Germline V gives CDR1 DFQATT, CDR2 SNEGSKA (reference sequence). V lost 3 bases, J lost 2 bases, and 14 bases lay in between. The CDR3 extends over 14 amino acids. DNA of the CDR3: TGCAGTGCTAGTCTTTGGAGGGACGCCTACGAGCAGTACTTC. Translation gives CSASLWRDAYEQYF.

This clonotype was counted a few times. The DNA of the CDR3 is TGTGCCAGCAGTGGGGGAGGACAGGGCGAGCAGTACTTC. This sequence encodes CASSGGGQGEQYF. The chain recombines TRBV2 with TRBJ2-7; 8 bases map to TRBD1. This CDR3 is 13 amino acids long. V was pared by 4 bases and J by 6 bases, with 5 bases of the junction left unmatched. Germline assignment: CDR1 SNHLY and CDR2 FYNNEI.

This clonotype occurred many times. This chain connects TRBV20-1 to TRBJ2-3, with 10 nucleotides matching TRBD2. The trim removed 6 bases at V and 2 bases at J, leaving 11 bases unmatched. This CDR3 region has 16 residues. The V gene's germline CDR1 is DFQATT and CDR2 SNEGSKA (reference sequence). The CDR3 region is CSALPSSGGNTDTQYF. The CDR3 DNA follows: TGCAGTGCCTTACCCTCTAGCGGGGGAAACACAGATACGCAGTATTTT.

The chain has TRBV5-1 and TRBJ2-2; no clear D. Looked up from germline, CDR1 is SGHRS and CDR2 is YFSETQ. The CDR3 totals 18 residues. V lost 4 bases and J 0 bases, leaving 19 bases between the germline ends. DNA of the CDR3: TGCGCCAGCAGCCCTCCCAGGCCGTTCGACCCGAACACCGGGGAGCTGTTTTTT. It translates to CASSPPRPFDPNTGELFF.

This clonotype appeared many times. J is TRBJ1-6 and V is TRBV9; D is unresolved. The CDR3 is 16 residues long. The germline V and J ends were trimmed by 0 bases and 10 bases, with 17 bases remaining between them. Germline CDR1 SGDLS, CDR2 YYNGEE. The CDR3 nucleotides are TGTGCCAGCAGCGTAGCGAGTTCTGCGGCGGGGTCACCCCTCCACTTT. As protein: CASSVASSAAGSPLHF.

The gene calls are TRBV20-1 and TRBJ2-5; D uncertain. CDR1 is DFQATT and CDR2 is SNEGSKA in the germline V gene (reference sequence). Trimming pared 5 bases from V and 4 bases from J, leaving 17 bases between. The CDR3 extends over 14 amino acids. The CDR3 bases are TGCAGTGCTCGCCACACGCTAGTTTTAGAGACCCAGTACTTC. Encoded protein: CSARHTLVLETQYF.

Only a few counts were recorded for this clonotype. The V and J genes are TRBV15 and TRBJ1-1, with a possible D match to TRBD1 (5 bases). The V gene's germline CDR1 is LNHNV and CDR2 YYDKDF (reference sequence). V was shortened by 5 bases and J by 1 base, with 8 bases between the two germline ends. This CDR3 region has 13 residues. The CDR3 is CATSYGQNTEAFF. The DNA for the CDR3 is TGTGCCACCAGCTACGGACAGAACACTGAAGCTTTCTTT.